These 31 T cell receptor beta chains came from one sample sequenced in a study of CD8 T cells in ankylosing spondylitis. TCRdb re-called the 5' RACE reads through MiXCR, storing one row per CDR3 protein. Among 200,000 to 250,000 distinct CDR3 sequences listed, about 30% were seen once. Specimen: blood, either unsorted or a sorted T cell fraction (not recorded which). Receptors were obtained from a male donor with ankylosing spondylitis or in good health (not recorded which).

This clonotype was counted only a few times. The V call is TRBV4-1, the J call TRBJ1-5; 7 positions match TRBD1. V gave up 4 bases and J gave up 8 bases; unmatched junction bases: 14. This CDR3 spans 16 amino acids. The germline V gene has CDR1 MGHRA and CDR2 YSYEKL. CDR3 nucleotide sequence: TGCGCCAGCAGCCGAAGAGGGGGGACAGACCAGAAGCCCCAGCATTTT. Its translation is CASSRRGGTDQKPQHF.

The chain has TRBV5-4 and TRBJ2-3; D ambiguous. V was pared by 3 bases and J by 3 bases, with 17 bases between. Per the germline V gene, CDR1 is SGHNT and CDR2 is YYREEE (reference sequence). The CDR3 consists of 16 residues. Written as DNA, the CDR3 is TGTGCCAGCAGCTCCTCATTGGCCCTAGGGACAGATACGCAGTATTTT. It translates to CASSSSLALGTDTQYF.

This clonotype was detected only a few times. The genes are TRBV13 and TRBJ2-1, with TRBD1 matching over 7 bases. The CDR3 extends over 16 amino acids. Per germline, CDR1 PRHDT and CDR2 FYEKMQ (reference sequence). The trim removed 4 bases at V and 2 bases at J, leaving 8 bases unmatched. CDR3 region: CASSSSEGATYNEQFF. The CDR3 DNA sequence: TGTGCCAGCAGCTCCTCTGAGGGGGCCACCTACAATGAGCAGTTCTTC.

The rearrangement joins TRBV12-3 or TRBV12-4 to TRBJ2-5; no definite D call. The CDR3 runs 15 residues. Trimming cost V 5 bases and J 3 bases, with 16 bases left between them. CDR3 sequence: CASSRQNDGEETQYF. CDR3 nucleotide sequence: TGTGCCAGCAGTCGACAAAACGACGGTGAAGAGACCCAGTACTTC.

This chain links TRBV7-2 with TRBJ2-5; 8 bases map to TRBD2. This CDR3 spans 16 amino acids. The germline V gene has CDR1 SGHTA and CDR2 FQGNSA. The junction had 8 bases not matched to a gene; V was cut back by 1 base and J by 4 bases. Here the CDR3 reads CASSLGTSRVIETQYF. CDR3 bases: TGTGCCAGCAGCTTAGGGACTAGCCGGGTCATAGAGACCCAGTACTTC.

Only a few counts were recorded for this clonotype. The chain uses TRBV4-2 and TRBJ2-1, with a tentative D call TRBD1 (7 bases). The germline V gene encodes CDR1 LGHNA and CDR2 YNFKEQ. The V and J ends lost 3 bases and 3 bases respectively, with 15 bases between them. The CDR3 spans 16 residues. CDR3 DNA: TGTGCCAGCAGCCAGGACTACCGACAGGGCTACAATGAGCAGTTCTTC. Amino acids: CASSQDYRQGYNEQFF.

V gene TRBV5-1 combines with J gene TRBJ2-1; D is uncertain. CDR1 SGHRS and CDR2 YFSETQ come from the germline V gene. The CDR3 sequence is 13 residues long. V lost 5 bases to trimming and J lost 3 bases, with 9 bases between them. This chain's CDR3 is CASRVGNYNEQFF. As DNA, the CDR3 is TGCGCCAGCAGAGTGGGGAACTACAATGAGCAGTTCTTC.

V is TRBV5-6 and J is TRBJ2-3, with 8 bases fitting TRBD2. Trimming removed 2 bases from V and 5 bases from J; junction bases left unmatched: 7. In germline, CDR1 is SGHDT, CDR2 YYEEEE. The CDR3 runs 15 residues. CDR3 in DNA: TGTGCCAGCAGCTTCCCGCTTCGGGGGGGAGATACGCAGTATTTT. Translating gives CASSFPLRGGDTQYF.

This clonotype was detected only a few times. The CDR3 here is CSARDGHEQYF. The CDR3 DNA sequence: TGCAGTGCTAGAGATGGGCACGAGCAGTACTTC. The chain has TRBV20-1 and TRBJ2-7; D unclear. Germline V gene data show CDR1 as DFQATT and CDR2 as SNEGSKA (reference sequence). Trimming shortened V by 0 bases and J by 5 bases, and 5 bases separated the two germline ends. This CDR3 has 11 residues.

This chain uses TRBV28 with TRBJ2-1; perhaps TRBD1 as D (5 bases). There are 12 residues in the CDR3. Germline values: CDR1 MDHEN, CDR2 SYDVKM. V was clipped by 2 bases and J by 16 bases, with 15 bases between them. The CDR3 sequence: CASSLTLGAAFF. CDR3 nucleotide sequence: TGTGCCAGCAGTTTAACCCTTGGGGCGGCCTTCTTC.

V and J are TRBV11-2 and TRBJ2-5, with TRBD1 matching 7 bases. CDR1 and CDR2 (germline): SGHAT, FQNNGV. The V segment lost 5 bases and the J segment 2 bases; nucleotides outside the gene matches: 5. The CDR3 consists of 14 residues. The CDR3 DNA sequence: TGTGCCAGCAGCCGAGGGGGACAGCAAGAGACCCAGTACTTC. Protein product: CASSRGGQQETQYF.

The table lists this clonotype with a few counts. This chain's CDR3 is CASSFGQGSNTGELFF. The DNA of the CDR3 is TGTGCCAGCAGTTTTGGACAGGGTTCGAACACCGGGGAGCTGTTTTTT. The chain recombines TRBV12-3 or TRBV12-4 with TRBJ2-2, with 8 bases aligning to TRBD1. The CDR3 is made up of 16 amino acids. V lost 3 bases to trimming and J lost 0 bases; unmatched junction nucleotides: 3.

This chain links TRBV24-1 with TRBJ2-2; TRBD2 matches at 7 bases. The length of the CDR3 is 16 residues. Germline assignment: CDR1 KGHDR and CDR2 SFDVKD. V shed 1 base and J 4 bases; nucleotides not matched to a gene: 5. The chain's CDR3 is CATSDLAGQGTGELFF. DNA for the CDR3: TGTGCCACCAGTGATTTAGCGGGGCAGGGCACCGGGGAGCTGTTTTTT.

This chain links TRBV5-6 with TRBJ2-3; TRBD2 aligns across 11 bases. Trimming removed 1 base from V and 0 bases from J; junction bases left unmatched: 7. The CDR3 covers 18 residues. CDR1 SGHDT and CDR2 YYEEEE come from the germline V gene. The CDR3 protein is CASSLWLAGGPSTDTQYF. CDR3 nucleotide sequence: TGTGCCAGCAGCTTGTGGCTAGCGGGGGGCCCTAGCACAGATACGCAGTATTTT.

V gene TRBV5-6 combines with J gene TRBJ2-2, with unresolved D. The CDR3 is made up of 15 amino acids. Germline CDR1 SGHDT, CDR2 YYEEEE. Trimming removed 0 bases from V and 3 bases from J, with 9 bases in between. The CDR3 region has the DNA TGTGCCAGCAGCTTGGGAAGGGTCCACACCGGGGAGCTGTTTTTT. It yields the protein CASSLGRVHTGELFF.

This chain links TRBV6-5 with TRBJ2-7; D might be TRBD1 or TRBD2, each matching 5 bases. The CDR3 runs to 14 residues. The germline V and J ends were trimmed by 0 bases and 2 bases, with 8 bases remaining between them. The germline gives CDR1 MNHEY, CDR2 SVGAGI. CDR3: CASSYSRGPYEQYF. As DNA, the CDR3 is TGTGCCAGCAGTTACTCCCGGGGACCCTACGAGCAGTACTTC.

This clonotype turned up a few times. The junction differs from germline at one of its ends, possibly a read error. CDR3: CASGLAGGPNEQFF. The CDR3 bases are TGTGCCAGCGGTTTAGCGGGGGGGCCGAATGAGCAGTTCTTC. The chain carries TRBV28 and TRBJ2-1, with 11 bases that match TRBD2. Germline V gives CDR1 MDHEN, CDR2 SYDVKM. This CDR3 is 14 amino acids long.

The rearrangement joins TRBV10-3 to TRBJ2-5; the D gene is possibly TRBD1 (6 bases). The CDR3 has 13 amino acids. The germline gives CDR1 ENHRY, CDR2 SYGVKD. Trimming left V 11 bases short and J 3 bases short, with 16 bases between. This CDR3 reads CAAPRRDKETQYF. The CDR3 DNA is TGTGCCGCCCCCCGCCGGGACAAAGAGACCCAGTACTTC.

Here the CDR3 DNA reads TGCAGTGCTGGCATTCTAGCGGAGGCAAACAATGAGCAGTTCTTC. It translates to CSAGILAEANNEQFF. The chain recombines TRBV20-1 with TRBJ2-1; 7 bases map to TRBD2. V was pared by 5 bases and J by 5 bases, with 12 bases of the junction left unmatched. Per the germline V gene, CDR1 is DFQATT and CDR2 is SNEGSKA (reference sequence). The CDR3 loop spans 15 amino acids.

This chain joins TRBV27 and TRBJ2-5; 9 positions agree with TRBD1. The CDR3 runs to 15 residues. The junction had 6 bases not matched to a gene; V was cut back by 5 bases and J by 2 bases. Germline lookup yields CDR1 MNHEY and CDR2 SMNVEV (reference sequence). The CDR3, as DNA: TGTGCCAGCAGTGTGGGACAGGGTTTTCAAGAGACCCAGTACTTC. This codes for CASSVGQGFQETQYF.

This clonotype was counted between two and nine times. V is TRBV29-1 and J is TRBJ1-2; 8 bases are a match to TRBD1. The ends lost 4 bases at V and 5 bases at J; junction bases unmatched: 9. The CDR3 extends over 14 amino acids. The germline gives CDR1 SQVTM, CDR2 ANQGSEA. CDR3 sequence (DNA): TGCAGCGTTGTGACAGGGGAACGGGGTTATGGCTACACCTTC. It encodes CSVVTGERGYGYTF.

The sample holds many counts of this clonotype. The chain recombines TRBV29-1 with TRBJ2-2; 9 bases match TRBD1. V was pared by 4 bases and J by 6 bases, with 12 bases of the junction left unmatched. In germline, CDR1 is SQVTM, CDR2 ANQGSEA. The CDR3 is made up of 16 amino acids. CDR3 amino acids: CSVVRPGQGMSGELFF. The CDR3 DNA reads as TGCAGCGTTGTAAGGCCGGGACAGGGTATGTCCGGGGAGCTGTTTTTT.

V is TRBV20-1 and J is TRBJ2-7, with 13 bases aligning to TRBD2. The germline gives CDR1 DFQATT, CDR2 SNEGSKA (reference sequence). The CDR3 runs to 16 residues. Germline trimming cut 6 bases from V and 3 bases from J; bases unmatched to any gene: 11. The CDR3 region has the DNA TGCAGTGCAAAGACTAGCGGGGGGCCAACCGGCTACGAGCAGTACTTC. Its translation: CSAKTSGGPTGYEQYF.

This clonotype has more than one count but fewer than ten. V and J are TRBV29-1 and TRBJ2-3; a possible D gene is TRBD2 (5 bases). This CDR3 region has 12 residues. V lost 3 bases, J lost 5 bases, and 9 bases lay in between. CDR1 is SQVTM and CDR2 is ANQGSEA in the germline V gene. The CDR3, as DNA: TGCAGCGTTGACGGGGTCGAAGATACGCAGTATTTT. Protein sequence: CSVDGVEDTQYF.

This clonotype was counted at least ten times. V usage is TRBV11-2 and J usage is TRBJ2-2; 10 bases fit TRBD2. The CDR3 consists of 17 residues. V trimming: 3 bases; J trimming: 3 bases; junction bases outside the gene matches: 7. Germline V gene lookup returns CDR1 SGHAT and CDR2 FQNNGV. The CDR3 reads CASSFALAGAHTGELFF. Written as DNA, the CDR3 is TGTGCCAGCAGCTTTGCTCTAGCGGGGGCTCACACCGGGGAGCTGTTTTTT.

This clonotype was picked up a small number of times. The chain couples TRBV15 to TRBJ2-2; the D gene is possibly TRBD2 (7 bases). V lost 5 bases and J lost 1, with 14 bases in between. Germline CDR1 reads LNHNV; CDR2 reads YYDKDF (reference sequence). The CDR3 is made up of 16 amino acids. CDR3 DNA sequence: TGTGCCACCAGCGAAGGGGGGGGACTGAACACCGGGGAGCTGTTTTTT. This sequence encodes CATSEGGGLNTGELFF.

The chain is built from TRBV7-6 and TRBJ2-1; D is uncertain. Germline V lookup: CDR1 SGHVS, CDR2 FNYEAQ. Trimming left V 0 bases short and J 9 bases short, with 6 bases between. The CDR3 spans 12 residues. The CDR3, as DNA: TGTGCCAGCAGCTTAGCCGACGGTGAGCAGTTCTTC. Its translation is CASSLADGEQFF.

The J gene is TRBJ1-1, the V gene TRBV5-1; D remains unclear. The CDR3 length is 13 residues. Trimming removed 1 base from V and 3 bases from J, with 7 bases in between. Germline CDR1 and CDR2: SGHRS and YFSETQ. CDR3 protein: CASSLMDDTEAFF. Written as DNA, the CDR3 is TGCGCCAGCAGCTTGATGGACGACACTGAAGCTTTCTTT.

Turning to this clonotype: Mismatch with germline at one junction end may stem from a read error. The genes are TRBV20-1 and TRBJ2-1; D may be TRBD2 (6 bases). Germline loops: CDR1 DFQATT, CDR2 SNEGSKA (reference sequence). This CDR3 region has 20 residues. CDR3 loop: CCARESRDWLTPSSYNEQFF. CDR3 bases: TGCTGTGCTAGAGAAAGCCGGGACTGGCTTACCCCGAGCTCCTACAATGAGCAGTTCTTC.

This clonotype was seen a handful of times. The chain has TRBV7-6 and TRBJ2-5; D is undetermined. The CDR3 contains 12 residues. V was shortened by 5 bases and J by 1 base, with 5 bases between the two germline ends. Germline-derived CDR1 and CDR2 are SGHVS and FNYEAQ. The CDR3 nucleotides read TGTGCCAGCAGCGCTCTCCAAGAGACCCAGTACTTC. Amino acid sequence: CASSALQETQYF.

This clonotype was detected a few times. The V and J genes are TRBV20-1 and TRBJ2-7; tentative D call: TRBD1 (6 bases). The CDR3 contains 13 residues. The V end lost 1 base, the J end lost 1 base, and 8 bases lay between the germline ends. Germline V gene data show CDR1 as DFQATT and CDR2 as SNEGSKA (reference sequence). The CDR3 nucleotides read TGCAGTGCTAGAGGGACAGCTTCCTACGAGCAGTACTTC. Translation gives CSARGTASYEQYF.